The present T cell receptor (beta chain) was sequenced within a study of blood T cell repertoires in COVID-19. Repertoires were generated with immunoSEQ multiplex PCR, while TCRdb's copy carries only in-frame clones and drops some. The table includes fewer than 250,000 clones, approximately 86% detected once. Deletions cut 5 bases from V and 4 bases from J, with 9 bases between. The germline gives CDR1 MDHEN, CDR2 SYDVKM. CDR3 length equals 13 residues. The V and J genes are TRBV28 and TRBJ2-1; D may be TRBD1 (6 bases). Sample: peripheral blood. This receptor was identified in a man aged 55 to 70 with COVID-19, enrolled during active disease. The CDR3 loop reads CASSHDRYNEQFF. In DNA, the CDR3 is TGTGCCAGCAGTCACGACAGGTACAATGAGCAGTTCTTC. Together with reference TRBV28 and TRBJ2-1, the CDR3 gives the full variable domain: DVKVTQSSRYLVKRTGEKVFLECVQDMDHENMFWYRQDPGLGLRLIYFSYDVKMKEKGDIPEGYSVSREKKERFSLILESASTNQTSMYLCASSHDRYNEQFFGPGTRLTVL.